What follows describes a single T cell receptor (beta chain). TCRdb reanalysed the 5' RACE reads using MiXCR and keeps one entry per CDR3 protein. Among 400,000 to 500,000 distinct CDR3 sequences listed, under 20% were seen once. This entry is derived from a study of identical twins. J was trimmed by 9 bases and V by 0 bases; bases with no gene match: 5. The CDR3 length is 14 residues. Germline V gives CDR1 LNHNV, CDR2 YYDKDF (reference sequence). This sequence was found in a man in his fifties in good health. The chain links TRBV15 to TRBJ2-1, with 7 bases fitting TRBD2. The specimen was naive T cells sorted from blood. The CDR3 is CATSRDLTSLEQFF. Written as DNA, the CDR3 is TGTGCCACCAGCAGAGATTTGACTAGCCTTGAGCAGTTCTTC.